The sequence of this TCR beta chain was determined in a study of control samples from healthy donors and cancer patients. Using immunoSEQ multiplex PCR, the repertoire was profiled, and TCRdb retains in-frame clones only, with some absent. Of roughly 74,000 clones detected, about 94% appear once; the ten largest clones hold around 4.9%. CDR1 and CDR2 (germline): SGHRS, YFSETQ. Trimming cost V 0 bases and J 5 bases; bases outside gene matches: 13. The CDR3 has 18 residues. The rearrangement uses TRBV5-1 and TRBJ2-1; 8 nucleotides line up with TRBD2. Sample: blood. The source is a woman between 18 and 30 years old in good health. DNA for the CDR3: TGCGCCAGCAGCTTGGAGGTTGTTTTTGCGGGGGGCGACAATGAGCAGTTCTTC. As protein: CASSLEVVFAGGDNEQFF.